This T cell receptor (beta chain) is from a study of breast tumors, draining lymph nodes, adjacent tissues listed by TCRdb under 2016. Broadly, across the study: The study compared TCR beta repertoires across tumor, adjacent nontumor tissue and axillary lymph nodes from breast cancer patients. In human breast cancer, the study set out to assess how tumor, surrounding tissue and draining lymph node repertoires relate to one another and whether T cells might be exchanged between them. On the study overall, not on this receptor specifically: Tumor and nontumor tissue repertoires were found to be significantly more similar in luminal-like than in basal-like breast cancer. Tumor T-cell repertoires showed less diversity than lymph node repertoires and more diversity than nontumor tissue repertoires, and tumor T-cell repertoires showed preferential V and J gene usage. The conclusion that tumor T cells originate in lymph nodes was presented as consistent with a hypothesis rather than as directly demonstrated. The data were judged consistent with most tumor T cells deriving from the lymph node and then expanding within tumor tissue.

CDR1 and CDR2 (SGHNT, YYREEE) derive from the germline V gene (reference sequence). From cysteine to phenylalanine, the CDR3 is 13 amino acids long. The entry retains the CDR3 DNA only, 39 bases that are in frame from base 1. V is shortened by 0 bases, J by 4 bases, and the region joining them spans 5 bases. Lymph node samples came from the axillary draining lymph nodes of breast cancer patients. This clonotype was seen a handful of times. The target of this receptor is not known. No qualities accompany the bases; no much larger clone lies one base away. TCRdb lists the instrument as Illumina HiSeq 2000. Multiplex PCR amplification was used to build the TCR beta chain libraries. High-throughput sequencing was used to analyze the amplified TCR beta chain products. TCRdb reanalyzed the raw reads on its own, using fastp at Q25 for trimming and MiXCR for clone calling, and kept in-frame beta chains. Records with the same CDR3 protein are collapsed into one entry carrying the most frequent genes and DNA. The sample table holds more than 100,000 distinct CDR3 sequences, of which under 25% were seen once. About 2.6% of the sample lies in the top ten.

Material for sequencing was axillary lymph node tissue. This clonotype originated in a female donor with breast cancer. Some clones in this sample may be carry-over from other donors' samples. The chain joins TRBV5-4 to TRBJ1-3, with the D gene call left open. The CDR3 reads as follows: CASSLARGNTIYF. The nucleotide sequence reads as follows: TGTGCCAGCAGCTTGGCCAGAGGAAACACCATATATTTT.